The clone carrying this TCR beta chain came up many times. The antigen remains unidentified. V dropped 6 bases and J dropped 9 bases, with 21 bases sitting between them. This CDR3 comprises 14 residues. From germline, CDR1 is DFQATT and CDR2 SNEGSKA (reference sequence). TCRdb independently ran MiXCR on the 5' RACE reads; one entry per CDR3 protein. The table records a few hundred thousand distinct CDR3 sequences, less than 20% of them present only once. The data were taken from a study of identical twins. Study observations and caveats: With abundant cord blood beta clonotypes, insertions were fewer; memory repertoires showed no such pattern.

V and J are TRBV20-1 and TRBJ2-1; possibly TRBD1 for D (8 bases). The clonotype comes from a man aged 50-60 years in good health. The specimen sequenced was naive T cells sorted from blood. This CDR3 is CSAKQGGPRVEQFF. CDR3 sequence (DNA): TGCAGTGCAAAACAGGGGGGGCCGAGAGTTGAGCAGTTCTTC.